Here is one TCR beta chain with its context. The antigen remains undetermined. Trimming stripped 4 bases from V and 2 bases from J, with 19 bases between. This CDR3 has 16 amino acids. Germline CDR1 and CDR2: SGDLS and YYNGEE. The record originates from a study of T-cell reconstitution after alpha-beta-depleted transplantation in children. Regarding the study as a whole: It was newly produced T cells that mostly accounted for T-cell counts and diversity one year after transplant.

Unique molecular identifiers featured in how the TCRbeta library was prepared. MiXCR, applied by TCRdb to the PCR reads, yields one record per CDR3 protein. This sample carries hundreds of thousands of distinct CDR3 sequences, around 16% of them seen once, and the ten largest clones take about 41%. This clonotype originated in a male patient aged 2 to 10 who had a stem cell transplant for acute lymphoblastic leukemia, so the T cells may come from the graft donor. This specimen was PBMCs, mostly from graft donor cells, taken 360 days after TCRalphabeta/CD19-depleted stem cell transplant. The gene calls are TRBV9 and TRBJ2-7; possibly TRBD2 for D (6 bases). This chain's CDR3 is CASSNQAGTTPYEQYF. The CDR3 coding sequence is TGTGCCAGCAGCAACCAAGCGGGCACGACCCCCTACGAGCAGTACTTC.